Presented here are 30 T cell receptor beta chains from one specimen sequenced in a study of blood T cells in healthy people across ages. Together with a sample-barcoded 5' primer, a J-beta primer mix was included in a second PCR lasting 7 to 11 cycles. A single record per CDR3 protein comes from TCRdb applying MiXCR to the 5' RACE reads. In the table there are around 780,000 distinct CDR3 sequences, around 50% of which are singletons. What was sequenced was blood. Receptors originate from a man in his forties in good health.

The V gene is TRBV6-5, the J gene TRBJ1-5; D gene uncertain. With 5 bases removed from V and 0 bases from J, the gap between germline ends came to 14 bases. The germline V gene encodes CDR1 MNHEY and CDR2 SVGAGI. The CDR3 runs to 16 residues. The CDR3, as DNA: TGTGCCAGCAGTCCGACTTCGAGAGCTAGCAATCAGCCCCAGCATTTT. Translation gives CASSPTSRASNQPQHF.

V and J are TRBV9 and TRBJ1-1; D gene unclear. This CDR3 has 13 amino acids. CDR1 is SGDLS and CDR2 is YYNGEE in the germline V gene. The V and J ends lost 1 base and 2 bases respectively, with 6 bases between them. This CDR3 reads CASSVNSNTEAFF. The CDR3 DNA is TGTGCCAGCAGCGTAAACAGTAACACTGAAGCTTTCTTT.

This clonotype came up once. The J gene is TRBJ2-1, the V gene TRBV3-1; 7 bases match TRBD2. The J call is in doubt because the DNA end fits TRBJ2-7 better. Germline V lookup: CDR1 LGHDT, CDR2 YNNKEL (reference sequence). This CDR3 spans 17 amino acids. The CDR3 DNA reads TGTGCCAGCAGCCAAGGAACCAGAGCGGGACCATACAATGAGCAGTACTTC. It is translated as CASSQGTRAGPYNEQYF.

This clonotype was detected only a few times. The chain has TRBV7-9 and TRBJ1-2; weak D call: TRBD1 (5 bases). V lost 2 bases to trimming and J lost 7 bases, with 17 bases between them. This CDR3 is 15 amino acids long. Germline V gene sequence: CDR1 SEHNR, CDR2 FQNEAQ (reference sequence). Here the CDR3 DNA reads TGTGCCAGCAGCTTACAAGGTCCAGGGTTGAGTGGCTACACCTTC. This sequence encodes CASSLQGPGLSGYTF.

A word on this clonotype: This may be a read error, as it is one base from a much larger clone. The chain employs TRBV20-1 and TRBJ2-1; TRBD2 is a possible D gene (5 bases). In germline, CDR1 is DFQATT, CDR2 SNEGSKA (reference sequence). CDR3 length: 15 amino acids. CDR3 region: CSTRDVSSSYNEQFF. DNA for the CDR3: TGCAGTACTAGAGATGTAAGTAGCTCCTACAATGAGCAGTTCTTC.

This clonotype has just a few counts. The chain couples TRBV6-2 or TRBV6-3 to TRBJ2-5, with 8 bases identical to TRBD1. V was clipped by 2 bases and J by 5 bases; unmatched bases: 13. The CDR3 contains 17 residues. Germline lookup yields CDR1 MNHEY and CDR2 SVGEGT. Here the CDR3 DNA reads TGTGCCAGCAGTTACCCCATGGACAGGGTGACGGAGGAGACCCAGTACTTC. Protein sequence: CASSYPMDRVTEETQYF.

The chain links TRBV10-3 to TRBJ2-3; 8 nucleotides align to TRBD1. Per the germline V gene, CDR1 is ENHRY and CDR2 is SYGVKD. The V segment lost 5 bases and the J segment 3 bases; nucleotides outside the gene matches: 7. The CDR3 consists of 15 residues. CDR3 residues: CAISLDRAGTDTQYF. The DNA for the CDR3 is TGTGCCATCAGTCTGGACAGGGCTGGGACAGATACGCAGTATTTT.

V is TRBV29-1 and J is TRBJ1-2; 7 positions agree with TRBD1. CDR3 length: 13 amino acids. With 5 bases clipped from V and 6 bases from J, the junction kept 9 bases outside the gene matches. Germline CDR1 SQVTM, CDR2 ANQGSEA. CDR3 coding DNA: TGCAGCGTTCGGCAGGGGGGGCAGGATGGCTACACCTTC. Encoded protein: CSVRQGGQDGYTF.

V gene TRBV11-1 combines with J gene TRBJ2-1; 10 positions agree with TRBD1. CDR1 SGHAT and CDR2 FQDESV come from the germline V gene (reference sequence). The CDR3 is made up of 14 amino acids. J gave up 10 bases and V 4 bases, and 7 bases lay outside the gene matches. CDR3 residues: CASSSGQGGREQFF. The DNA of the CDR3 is TGTGCCAGCAGCTCCGGACAGGGGGGTCGGGAGCAGTTCTTC.

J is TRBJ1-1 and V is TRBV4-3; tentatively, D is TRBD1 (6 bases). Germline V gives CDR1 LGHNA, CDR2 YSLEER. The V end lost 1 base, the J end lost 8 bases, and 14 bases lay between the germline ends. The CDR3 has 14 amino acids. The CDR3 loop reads CASSQGPAGAEAFF. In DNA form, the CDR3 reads TGCGCCAGCAGCCAAGGGCCCGCGGGGGCCGAAGCTTTCTTT.

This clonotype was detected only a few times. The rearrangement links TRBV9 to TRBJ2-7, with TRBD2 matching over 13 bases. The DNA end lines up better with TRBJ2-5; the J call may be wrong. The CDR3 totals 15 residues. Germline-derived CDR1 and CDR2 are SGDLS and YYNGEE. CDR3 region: CASTPGLAGQETQYF. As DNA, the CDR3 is TGTGCCAGCACCCCGGGACTAGCGGGGCAAGAGACCCAGTACTTC.

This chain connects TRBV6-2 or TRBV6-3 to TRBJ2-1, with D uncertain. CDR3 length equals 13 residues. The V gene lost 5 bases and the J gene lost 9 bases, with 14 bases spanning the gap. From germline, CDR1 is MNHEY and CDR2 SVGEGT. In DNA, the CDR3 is TGTGCCAGCAGTCTCGCCCCACAGTCTGAGCAGTTCTTC. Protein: CASSLAPQSEQFF.

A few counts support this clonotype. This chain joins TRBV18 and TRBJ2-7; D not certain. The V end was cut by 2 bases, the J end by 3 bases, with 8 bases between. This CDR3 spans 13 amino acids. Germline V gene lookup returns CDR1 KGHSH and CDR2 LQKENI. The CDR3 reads CASSPELIYEQYF. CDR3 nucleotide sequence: TGTGCCAGCTCACCAGAATTGATCTACGAGCAGTACTTC.

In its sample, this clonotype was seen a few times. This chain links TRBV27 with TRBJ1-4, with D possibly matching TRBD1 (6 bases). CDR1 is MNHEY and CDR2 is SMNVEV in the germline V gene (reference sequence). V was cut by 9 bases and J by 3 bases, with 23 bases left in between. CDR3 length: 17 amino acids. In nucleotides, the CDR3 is TGTGCCAGTATACAGGGCGAAGGAAGGTCCCCTAATGAAAAACTGTTTTTT. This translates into CASIQGEGRSPNEKLFF.

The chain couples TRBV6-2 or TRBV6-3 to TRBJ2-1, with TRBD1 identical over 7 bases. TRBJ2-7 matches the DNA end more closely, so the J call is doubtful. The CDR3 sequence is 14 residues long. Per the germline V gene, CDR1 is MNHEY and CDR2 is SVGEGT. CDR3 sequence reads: CASSPGTAYNEQYF. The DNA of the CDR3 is TGTGCCAGCAGTCCCGGGACAGCCTACAATGAGCAGTACTTC.

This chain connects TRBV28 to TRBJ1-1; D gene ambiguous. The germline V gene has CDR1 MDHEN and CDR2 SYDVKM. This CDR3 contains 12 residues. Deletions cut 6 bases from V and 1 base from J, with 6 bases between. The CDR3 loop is CASRAPNTEAFF. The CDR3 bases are TGTGCCAGCAGGGCTCCGAACACTGAAGCTTTCTTT.

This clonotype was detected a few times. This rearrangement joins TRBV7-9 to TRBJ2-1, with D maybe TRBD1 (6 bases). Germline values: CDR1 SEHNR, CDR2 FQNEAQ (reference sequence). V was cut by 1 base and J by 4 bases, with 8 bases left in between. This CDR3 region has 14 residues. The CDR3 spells CASSLVTGYNEQFF. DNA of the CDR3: TGTGCCAGCAGCTTAGTGACAGGATACAATGAGCAGTTCTTC.

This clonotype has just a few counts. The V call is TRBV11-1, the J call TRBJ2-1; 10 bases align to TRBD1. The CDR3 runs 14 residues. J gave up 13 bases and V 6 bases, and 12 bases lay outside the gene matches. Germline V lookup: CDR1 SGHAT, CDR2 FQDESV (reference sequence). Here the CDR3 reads CASSLQRGDRGQFF. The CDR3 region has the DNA TGTGCCAGCAGTCTACAACGAGGGGACAGGGGACAGTTCTTC.

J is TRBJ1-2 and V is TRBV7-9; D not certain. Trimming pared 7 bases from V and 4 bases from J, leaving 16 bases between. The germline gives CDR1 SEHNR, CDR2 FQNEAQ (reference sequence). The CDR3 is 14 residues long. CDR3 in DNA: TGTGCCAGCACCCCTAGGGAGGGAACCTATGGCTACACCTTC. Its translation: CASTPREGTYGYTF.

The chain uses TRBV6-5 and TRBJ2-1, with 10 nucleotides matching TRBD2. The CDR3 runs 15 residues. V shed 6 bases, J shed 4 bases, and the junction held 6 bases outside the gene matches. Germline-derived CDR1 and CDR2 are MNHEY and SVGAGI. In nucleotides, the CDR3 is TGTGCCAGCAGGGCCGGGACTAGCGCGTACAATGAGCAGTTCTTC. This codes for CASRAGTSAYNEQFF.

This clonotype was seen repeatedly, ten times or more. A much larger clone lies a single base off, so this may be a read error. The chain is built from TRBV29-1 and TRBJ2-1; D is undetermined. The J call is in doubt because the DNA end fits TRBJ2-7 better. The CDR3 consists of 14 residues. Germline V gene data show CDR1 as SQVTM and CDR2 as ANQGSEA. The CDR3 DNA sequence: TGCAGCGTTGAAAGCGAGAGCTCCTACAATGAGCAGTACTTC. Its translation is CSVESESSYNEQYF.

As DNA, the CDR3 is TGCAGTGCTAGACCGTTGGCAGCCTATGGCTACACCTTC. Protein sequence: CSARPLAAYGYTF. The chain uses TRBV20-1 and TRBJ1-2; no reliable D call. The CDR3 length is 13 residues. CDR1 is DFQATT and CDR2 is SNEGSKA in the germline V gene (reference sequence). Trimming pared 2 bases from V and 4 bases from J, leaving 11 bases between.

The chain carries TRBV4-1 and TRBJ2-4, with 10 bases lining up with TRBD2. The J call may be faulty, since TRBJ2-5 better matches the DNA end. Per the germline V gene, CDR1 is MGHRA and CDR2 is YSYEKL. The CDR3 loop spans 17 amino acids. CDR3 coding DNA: TGCGCCAGCAGCCAAACCGGGGCTAGCGGGAGAACAGAGACCCAGTACTTC. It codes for CASSQTGASGRTETQYF.

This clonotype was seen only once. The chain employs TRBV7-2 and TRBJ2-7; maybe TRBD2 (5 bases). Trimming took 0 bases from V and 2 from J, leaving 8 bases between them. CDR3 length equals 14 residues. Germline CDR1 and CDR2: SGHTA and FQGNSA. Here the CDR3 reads CASSLALEPYEQYF. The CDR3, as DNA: TGTGCCAGCAGCTTAGCACTAGAACCCTACGAGCAGTACTTC.

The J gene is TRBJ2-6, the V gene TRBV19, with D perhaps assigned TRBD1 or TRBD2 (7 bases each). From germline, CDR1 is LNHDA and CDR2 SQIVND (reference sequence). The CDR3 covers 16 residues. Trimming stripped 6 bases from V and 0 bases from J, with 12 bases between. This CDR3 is CASRGGGASGANVLTF. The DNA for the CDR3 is TGTGCCAGTAGGGGAGGGGGCGCCTCTGGGGCCAACGTCCTGACTTTC.

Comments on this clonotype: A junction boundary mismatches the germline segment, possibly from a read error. The chain's CDR3 is CAGSSGTGFLSGANVLTF. CDR3 nucleotide sequence: TGTGCCGGCAGCTCCGGGACAGGTTTTCTCTCTGGGGCCAACGTCCTGACTTTC. The J gene is TRBJ2-6, the V gene TRBV7-9, with 8 bases aligning to TRBD1. The CDR3 consists of 18 residues. In germline, CDR1 is SEHNR, CDR2 FQNEAQ (reference sequence).

In DNA form, the CDR3 reads TGCAGCGTTGAAGAACGTCAGGCTCTCCCTGAAGCTTTCTTT. Residues: CSVEERQALPEAFF. The chain uses TRBV29-1 and TRBJ1-1; D is undetermined. There are 14 residues in the CDR3. In germline, CDR1 is SQVTM, CDR2 ANQGSEA. V shed 0 bases and J shed 6 bases, with 14 bases lying between them.

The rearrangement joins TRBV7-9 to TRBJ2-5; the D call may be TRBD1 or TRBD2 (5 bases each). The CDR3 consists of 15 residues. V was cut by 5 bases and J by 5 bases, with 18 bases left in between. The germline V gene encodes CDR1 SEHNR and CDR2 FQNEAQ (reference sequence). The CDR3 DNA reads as TGTGCCAGCAGCCCCCACCCCCGGGGCAGGGAGACCCAGTACTTC. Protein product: CASSPHPRGRETQYF.

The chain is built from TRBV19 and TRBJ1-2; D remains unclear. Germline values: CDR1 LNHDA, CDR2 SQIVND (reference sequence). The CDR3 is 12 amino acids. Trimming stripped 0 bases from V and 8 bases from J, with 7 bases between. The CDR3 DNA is TGTGCCAGTAGTATAGAATCCCAGGGCTACACCTTC. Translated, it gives CASSIESQGYTF.

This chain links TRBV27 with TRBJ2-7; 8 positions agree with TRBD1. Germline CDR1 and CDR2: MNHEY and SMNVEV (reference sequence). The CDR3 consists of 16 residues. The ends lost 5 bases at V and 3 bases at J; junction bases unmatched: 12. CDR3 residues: CASSLVVGQGHYEQYF. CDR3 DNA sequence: TGTGCCAGCAGTCTCGTGGTAGGACAGGGCCACTACGAGCAGTACTTC.